This T cell receptor (beta chain) was captured by sequencing in a study of blood T cell repertoires in COVID-19. Germline V gene data show CDR1 as SNHLY and CDR2 as FYNNEI. The CDR3 spans 13 residues. Trimming pared 1 base from V and 3 bases from J, leaving 6 bases between. Using immunoSEQ multiplex PCR, the repertoire was profiled, and TCRdb retains in-frame clones only, with some absent. Altogether roughly 30,000 clones are present, 70% to 80% being singletons, with the ten largest covering less than 9%. Sequencing input: peripheral blood. This TCR was recovered from a woman aged 60-75 years with acute or convalescent COVID-19. The chain couples TRBV2 to TRBJ1-2, with a weak D call TRBD1 (5 bases). CDR3 region: CASSEGGYYGYTF. The CDR3 bases are TGTGCCAGCAGTGAAGGGGGCTACTATGGCTACACCTTC. Complete variable domain (other parts from reference TRBV2 and TRBJ1-2): EPEVTQTPSHQVTQMGQEVILRCVPISNHLYFYWYRQILGQKVEFLVSFYNNEISEKSEIFDDQFSVERPDGSNFTLKIRSTKLEDSAMYFCASSEGGYYGYTFGSGTRLTVV.